This is a list of T cell receptor beta chains from one sample in a study of Graves' ophthalmopathy and Graves' hyperthyroidism. TCRdb re-called the multiplex PCR reads with MiXCR, one entry per CDR3 protein. This sample carries hundreds of thousands of distinct CDR3 sequences, less than 55% of them seen once, and the ten largest clones take over 40%. Sequenced sample: peripheral blood. These receptors all stem from an adult man with Graves' ophthalmopathy. Both conserved end residues are part of each CDR3. D genes are given only for firm matches. Only some rows state a clone size, as once, few, many or a class for expanded clones.

TRBD1 | TRBJ2-2 | TRBV2 | - | TGTGCCAGCAGCTCGGACAGGGTGAATCGTAACGGGGAGCTGTTTTTT | CASSSDRVNRNGELFF
TRBD1 | TRBJ1-6 | TRBV12-3/TRBV12-4 | few | TGTGCCAGTGGACAGGGGACCCTCCACTTT | CASGQGTLHF
- | TRBJ1-5 | TRBV12-3/TRBV12-4 | few | TGTGCCAGCAGCCTAGACACCAATAGCAATCAGCCCCAGCATTTT | CASSLDTNSNQPQHF
- | TRBJ2-7 | TRBV4-1 | - | TGTGCCAGCAGCCAAGAAGGACAAGGCTACGAGCAGTACTTC | CASSQEGQGYEQYF
- | TRBJ1-1 | TRBV20-1 | few | TGCAGTGTCCCGGGAGCAGGGGCTTACACTGAAGCTTTCTTT | CSVPGAGAYTEAFF
TRBD1 | TRBJ2-7 | TRBV7-9 | - | TGTGCCAGCAGCTTAGCGACAGGGGATACCTACGAGCAGTACTTC | CASSLATGDTYEQYF
- | TRBJ2-7 | TRBV5-6 | many | TGTGCCAGCAGCTTGGCGAAGAGATACGAGCAGTACTTC | CASSLAKRYEQYF
- | TRBJ2-7 | TRBV10-3 | - | TGTGCCATCAGTGAGTCAGGACAGTTCTACGAGCAGTACTTC | CAISESGQFYEQYF
- | TRBJ2-7 | TRBV29-1 | few | TGCAGCGCTGGGACGGATACCTACGAGCAGTACTTC | CSAGTDTYEQYF
- | TRBJ2-5 | TRBV12-3/TRBV12-4 | - | TGTGCCAGCAGTTCGGACAGCTCTGAGACCCAGTACTTC | CASSSDSSETQYF
TRBD1 | TRBJ1-3 | TRBV10-2 | - | TGCGCCAGCAGTGAGCCGACAGGGAGCTCTGGAAACACCATATATTTT | CASSEPTGSSGNTIYF
TRBD2 | TRBJ2-5 | TRBV20-1 | - | TGCAGTGCCCCCGTCCTAGCGGGGGCAGAGACCCAGTACTTC | CSAPVLAGAETQYF
- | TRBJ1-1 | TRBV19 | - | TGTGCCAGCACCACCCCTCCGGGACGGGCGAACACTGAAGCTTTCTTT | CASTTPPGRANTEAFF
TRBD1 | TRBJ1-1 | TRBV6-5 | - | TGTGCCAGCAGCCGTGGACAGGGGGGCACTGAAGCTTTCTTT | CASSRGQGGTEAFF
- | TRBJ2-5 | TRBV20-1 | few | TGCAGTGCTAGTCGGTTGGGAGAGACCCAGTACTTC | CSASRLGETQYF
TRBD2 | TRBJ2-7 | TRBV7-9 | - | TGTGCCAGCAGCCTAGGGGAGGGGCTGACCTACGAGCAGTACTTC | CASSLGEGLTYEQYF
- | TRBJ1-1 | TRBV7-6 | many | TGTGCCAGCCCGCACACTGAAGCTTTCTTT | CASPHTEAFF
- | TRBJ1-5 | TRBV6-5 | few | TGTGCCAGCAGCCCCTCCGACCGACAGCCCCAGCATTTT | CASSPSDRQPQHF
TRBD2 | TRBJ2-1 | TRBV7-9 | - | TGTGCCAGCAGCTTTACCGGGACTAGCGGGCTGCATGAGCAGTTCTTC | CASSFTGTSGLHEQFF
TRBD1 | TRBJ2-7 | TRBV6-4 | - | TGTGCCAGCACCAAACAGGGGACATCCTACGAGCAGTACTTC | CASTKQGTSYEQYF
- | TRBJ2-7 | TRBV20-1 | few | TGCAGTGCTAGAGGAGACAGCTACGAGCAGTACTTC | CSARGDSYEQYF
- | TRBJ2-7 | TRBV7-3 | - | TGTGCCAGCAGCTTTGGGACTGGTGACGAGCAGTACTTC | CASSFGTGDEQYF
TRBD2 | TRBJ2-7 | TRBV10-1 | - | TGCGCCAGCTTCGGACTAGCGGGAGGGGAATCCTACGAGCAGTACTTC | CASFGLAGGESYEQYF
TRBD1 | TRBJ2-2 | TRBV9 | - | TGTGCCAGCTCACCCGGACAGGGACTCACCGGGGAGCTGTTTTTT | CASSPGQGLTGELFF
TRBD1 | TRBJ1-3 | TRBV7-9 | - | TGTGCCGGCAGTCAGGACAGGGTGCCTGGAAACACCATATATTTT | CAGSQDRVPGNTIYF
- | TRBJ2-5 | TRBV12-3/TRBV12-4 | - | TGCGCCAGCAGCCAGAACGGGGGGCCAGAGACCCAGTACTTC | CASSQNGGPETQYF
TRBD1 | TRBJ2-7 | TRBV19 | - | TGTGCCAGCAGCGAACCGGGACAGGGGGCAAGGGAGCAGTACTTC | CASSEPGQGAREQYF
TRBD1 | TRBJ2-7 | TRBV6-6 | - | TGTGCCAGCAGTTACGGAGGGACAGGGCTAGGCGAGCAGTACTTC | CASSYGGTGLGEQYF
TRBD1 | TRBJ2-7 | TRBV9 | - | TGTGCCAGCAGCGCCCGGGACAGGCCCTACGAGCAGTACTTC | CASSARDRPYEQYF
TRBD1 | TRBJ1-2 | TRBV5-8 | - | TGTGCCAGCAGCTCGATGGGACAGGGGGAGTATGGCTACACCTTC | CASSSMGQGEYGYTF
TRBD2 | TRBJ2-2 | TRBV7-2 | few | TGTGCCAGCAGCCCACGACGGGGGGGCCCTAACACCGGGGAGCTGTTTTTT | CASSPRRGGPNTGELFF
TRBD1 | TRBJ1-4 | TRBV2 | few | TGTGCCAGCAGCAGGACAGGGAATGAAAAACTGTTTTTT | CASSRTGNEKLFF
- | TRBJ2-5 | TRBV20-1 | once | TGCAGTGCTAGAGTATTGGCAGATCGCGGGCTATCGTGGGAGACCCAGTACTTC | CSARVLADRGLSWETQYF
- | TRBJ1-2 | TRBV3-1 | few | TGTGCCAGCAGCCAAGCCCTCAGGGAATATGGCTACACCTTC | CASSQALREYGYTF
- | TRBJ2-3 | TRBV7-2 | - | TGTGCCAGCAGCTTAGGTTCGTTAGGGAGCACAGATACGCAGTATTTT | CASSLGSLGSTDTQYF
- | TRBJ2-7 | TRBV12-3/TRBV12-4 | - | TGTGCCAGCAGTCCCCGACTAGACTCCTACGAGCAGTACTTC | CASSPRLDSYEQYF
TRBD2 | TRBJ2-3 | TRBV10-3 | few | TGTGCCATCACTAGCGGGGTTAGCACAGATACGCAGTATTTT | CAITSGVSTDTQYF
- | TRBJ2-7 | TRBV6-6 | - | TGTGCCAGCAGTTACTTCGGAGGGGGGCCAGCCTACGAGCAGTACTTC | CASSYFGGGPAYEQYF
- | TRBJ1-1 | TRBV29-1 | many | TGCAGCGTTGAACGGGCAGAGAACACTGAAGCTTTCTTT | CSVERAENTEAFF
TRBD1 | TRBJ1-1 | TRBV7-8 | - | TGTGCCAGCAGCTCCAGGGGGGGTGGGACTGAAGCTTTCTTT | CASSSRGGGTEAFF
TRBD1 | TRBJ2-7 | TRBV7-2 | few | TGTGCCAGCAGCTCCCCTCCGGGACAGGGAATGAGCGAGCAGTACTTC | CASSSPPGQGMSEQYF
- | TRBJ1-2 | TRBV12-3/TRBV12-4 | - | TGTGCCAGCAACTTCGGAACAAACTATGGCTACACCTTC | CASNFGTNYGYTF
TRBD1 | TRBJ1-1 | TRBV13 | - | TGTGCCAGCAGCTTAGGCCTGGGACAGGCTGAAGCTTTCTTT | CASSLGLGQAEAFF
- | TRBJ1-1 | TRBV24-1 | many | TGTGCCACCAGTGACCCTTCCACTGAAGCTTTCTTT | CATSDPSTEAFF
- | TRBJ2-7 | TRBV18 | - | TGTGCCAGCCGGAGGGAACAGGTCGTCGGTTACGAGCAGTACTTC | CASRREQVVGYEQYF